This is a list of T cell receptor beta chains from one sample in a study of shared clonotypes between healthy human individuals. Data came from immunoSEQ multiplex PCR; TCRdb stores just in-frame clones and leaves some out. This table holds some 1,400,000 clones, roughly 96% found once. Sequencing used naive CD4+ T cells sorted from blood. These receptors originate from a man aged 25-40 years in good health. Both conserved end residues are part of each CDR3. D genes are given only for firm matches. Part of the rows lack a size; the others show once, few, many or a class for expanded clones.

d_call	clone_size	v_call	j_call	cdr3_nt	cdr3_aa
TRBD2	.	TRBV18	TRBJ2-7	TGTGCCAGCTCGCCGGGAGGGCCAGAGAAGGAGCAGTACTTC	CASSPGGPEKEQYF
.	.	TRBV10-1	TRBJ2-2	TGCGCCAGCGGACCGGGACTTAACACCGGGGAGCTGTTTTTT	CASGPGLNTGELFF
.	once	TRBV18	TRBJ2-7	TGTGCCAGCTCACCACCGACGGGCGAGCAGTACTTC	CASSPPTGEQYF
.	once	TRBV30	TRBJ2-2	TGTGCCTGGAGTGTGCGGCTCGAAGCCGGGGAGCTGTTTTTT	CAWSVRLEAGELFF
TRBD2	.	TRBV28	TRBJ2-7	TGTGCCAGCGGGAGTTGGTTAGCGGGAGGGCAGGTCGAGCAGTACTTC	CASGSWLAGGQVEQYF
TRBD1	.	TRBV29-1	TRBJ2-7	TGCAGCGCTAGACAGGGTGGGGACGAGCAGTACTTC	CSARQGGDEQYF
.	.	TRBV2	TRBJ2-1	TGTGCCAGCAGTGAGTATGGTAGTGAGCAGTTCTTC	CASSEYGSEQFF
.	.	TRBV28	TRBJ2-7	TGTGCCAGCAGCCTTGCGGGTGTCTCCTACGAGCAGTACTTC	CASSLAGVSYEQYF
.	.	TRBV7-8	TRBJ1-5	TGTGCCAGCAGCTTGGGAGGAGAGCAGCCCCAGCATTTT	CASSLGGEQPQHF
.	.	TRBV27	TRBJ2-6	TGTGCCAGCAGTTTCCTAAGCTCTGGGGCCAACGTCCTGACTTTC	CASSFLSSGANVLTF
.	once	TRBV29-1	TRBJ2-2	TGCAGCGTTGAGTCGGGCCTAACCGGGGAGCTGTTTTTT	CSVESGLTGELFF
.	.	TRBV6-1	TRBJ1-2	TGTGCCAGCAGTCCAGGGGTGGACGGCTACACCTTC	CASSPGVDGYTF
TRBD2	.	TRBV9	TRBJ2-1	TGTGCCAGCAGCGTAGCGGGAGGGCCCACAAATGAGCAGTTCTTC	CASSVAGGPTNEQFF
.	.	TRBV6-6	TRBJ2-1	TGTGCCAGCGGGACGACGTACAATGAGCAGTTCTTC	CASGTTYNEQFF
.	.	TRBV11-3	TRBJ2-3	TGTGCCAGCAGCTACCGGCCCACAGATACGCAGTATTTT	CASSYRPTDTQYF
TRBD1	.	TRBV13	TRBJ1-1	TGTGCCAGCAGCTTAGAGGGGTGGACAGGCGGTACCACTGAAGCTTTCTTT	CASSLEGWTGGTTEAFF
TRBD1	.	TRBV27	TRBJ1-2	TGTGCCAGCAGTCCGATGGACAGGGGGCCCGGCTACACCTTC	CASSPMDRGPGYTF
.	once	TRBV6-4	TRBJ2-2	TGTGCCAGCACGTCAAGGGCAGGCGCGGGCACCGGGGAGCTGTTTTTT	CASTSRAGAGTGELFF
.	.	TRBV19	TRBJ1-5	TGTGCCAGTAGTATAGGAGGGCGGCAGGGGCAGCCCCAGCATTTT	CASSIGGRQGQPQHF
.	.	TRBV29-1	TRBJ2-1	TGCAGCGCGAGGGACCGTGACAATGAGCAGTTCTTC	CSARDRDNEQFF
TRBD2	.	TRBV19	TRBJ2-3	TGTGCCAGCCGTACTAGCGGGGGCTATACGCAGTATTTT	CASRTSGGYTQYF
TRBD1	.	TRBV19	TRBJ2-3	TGTGCCAGTAGTACCCTGGGACAGAAGAGCACAGATACGCAGTATTTT	CASSTLGQKSTDTQYF
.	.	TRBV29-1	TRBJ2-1	TGCAGCGTGGGCCCTCTAGGGGGACTCCGGCCCTACAATGAGCAGTTCTTC	CSVGPLGGLRPYNEQFF
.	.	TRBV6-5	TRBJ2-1	TGTGCCAGCAGTTACAGAGGGGAGCAGTTCTTC	CASSYRGEQFF
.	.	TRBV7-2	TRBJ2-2	TGTGCCAGCAGCCGAGGGGCAGGGTCCACCGGGGAGCTGTTTTTT	CASSRGAGSTGELFF
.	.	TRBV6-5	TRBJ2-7	TGTGCCAGCAGTTACTCGAACAGTAAGCCCTACGAGCAGTACTTC	CASSYSNSKPYEQYF
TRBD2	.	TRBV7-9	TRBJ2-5	TGTGCCAGCAGCTCGACTAGGCGGGAGTATGAGACCCAGTACTTC	CASSSTRREYETQYF
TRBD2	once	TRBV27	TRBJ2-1	TGTGCCAGCAGTTCGTCCTCCGGGACTAGTTACAATGAGCAGTTCTTC	CASSSSSGTSYNEQFF
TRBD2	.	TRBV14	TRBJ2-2	TGTGCCAGCAGCCAACTAGCGGGAGTCGGGGAGCTGTTTTTT	CASSQLAGVGELFF
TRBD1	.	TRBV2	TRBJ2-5	TGTGCCAGCAGTGGGACAGGGGCCACACAAGAGACCCAGTACTTC	CASSGTGATQETQYF
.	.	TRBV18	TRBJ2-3	TGTGCCAGCTCACCAATGGGGGCAGGGTCCACAGATACGCAGTATTTT	CASSPMGAGSTDTQYF
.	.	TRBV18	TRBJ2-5	TGTGCCAGCTCACAACCAAGGGAGACCCAGTACTTC	CASSQPRETQYF
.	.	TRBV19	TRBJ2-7	TGTGCCAGTAGTATCATCGGTTTTTCGTACGAGCAGTACTTC	CASSIIGFSYEQYF
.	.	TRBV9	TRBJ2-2	TGTGCCAGCAGCGTACGGGGGACCGGGGAGCTGTTTTTT	CASSVRGTGELFF
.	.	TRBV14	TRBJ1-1	TGTGCCAGCAGCCGGCAGGTCACTGAAGCTTTCTTT	CASSRQVTEAFF
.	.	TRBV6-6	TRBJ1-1	TGTGCCAGCAGTTACTCAGTCCCAGAGAACACTGAAGCTTTCTTT	CASSYSVPENTEAFF
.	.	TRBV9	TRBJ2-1	TGTGCCAGCAGCGTAGCTAGGGGGAATGAGCAGTTCTTC	CASSVARGNEQFF
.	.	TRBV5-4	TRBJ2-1	TGTGCCAGCAGCTCTAACCCGATACAGGGAGGACGCGTAGATGAGCAGTTCTTC	CASSSNPIQGGRVDEQFF
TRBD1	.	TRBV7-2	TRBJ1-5	TGTGCCAGCAGCCCCGGACAGGGGGGGCAGCCCCAGCATTTT	CASSPGQGGQPQHF
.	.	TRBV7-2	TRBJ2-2	TGTGCCAGCAGCCGGGCCGGGGAGCTGTTTTTT	CASSRAGELFF
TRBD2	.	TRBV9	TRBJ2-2	TGTGCCAGCAGCGTACTAGCGGGAGGGTCCACCGGGGAGCTGTTTTTT	CASSVLAGGSTGELFF
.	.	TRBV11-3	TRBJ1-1	TGTGCCAGCAGCTTTTCCGGGACTGTGAACACTGAAGCTTTCTTT	CASSFSGTVNTEAFF
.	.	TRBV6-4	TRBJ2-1	TGTGCCAGCAGTCCAGGGAGACGCGGTGAGCAGTTCTTC	CASSPGRRGEQFF
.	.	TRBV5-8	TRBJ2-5	TGTGCCAGAGAGAGGGCGACCCAGTACTTC	CARERATQYF
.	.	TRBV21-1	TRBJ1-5	TGTGCCAGCAGCAAAGTCGAAACAGGAGTCACTAGCAATCAGCCCCAGCATTTT	CASSKVETGVTSNQPQHF
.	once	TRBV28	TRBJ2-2	TGTGCCAGCAGTCTGTTTAGGGCCCGGAGGACCGGGGAGCTGTTTTTT	CASSLFRARRTGELFF
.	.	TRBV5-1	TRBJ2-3	TGCGCCAGCAGCTTGGCCTTAGATACGCAGTATTTT	CASSLALDTQYF
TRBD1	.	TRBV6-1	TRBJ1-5	TGTGCCAGCAGTGAAGGAGCGGGACAGGGGGGGTTTAGGCATCAGCCCCAGCATTTT	CASSEGAGQGGFRHQPQHF
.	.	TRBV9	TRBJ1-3	TGTGCCAGCAGCCCTTGGGGGGGAAACACCATATATTTT	CASSPWGGNTIYF
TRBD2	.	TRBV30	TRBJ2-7	TGTGCCTGGAGTACTCCAACTAGCGGGAGGCCCTCCTACGAGCAGTACTTC	CAWSTPTSGRPSYEQYF
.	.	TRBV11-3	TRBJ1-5	TGTGCCAGCAGCAAGCAACTCCCGGGACACCTCTGGGGTCAGCCCCAGCATTTT	CASSKQLPGHLWGQPQHF
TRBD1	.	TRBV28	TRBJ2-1	TGTGCCAGCAGTTTACTGGACAGGGGGTTATACAATGAGCAGTTCTTC	CASSLLDRGLYNEQFF
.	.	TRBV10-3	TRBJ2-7	TGTGCCATCAGTGGACTGTCCTACGAGCAGTACTTC	CAISGLSYEQYF
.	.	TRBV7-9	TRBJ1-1	TGTGCCAGCAGCTTGCGAGACACTGAAGCTTTCTTT	CASSLRDTEAFF
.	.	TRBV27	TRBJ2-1	TGTGCCAGCGCCCTACCCGCGCGGGGCGCGATCCACTACAATGAGCAGTTCTTC	CASALPARGAIHYNEQFF
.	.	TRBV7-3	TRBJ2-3	TGTGCCAGCAGCTTTGCGGGACGCACAGATACGCAGTATTTT	CASSFAGRTDTQYF
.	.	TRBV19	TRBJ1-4	TGTGCCAGTAGTATCTTGCGAATCGACCCATCCGGGGTAGGGCTGTTTTTT	CASSILRIDPSGVGLFF